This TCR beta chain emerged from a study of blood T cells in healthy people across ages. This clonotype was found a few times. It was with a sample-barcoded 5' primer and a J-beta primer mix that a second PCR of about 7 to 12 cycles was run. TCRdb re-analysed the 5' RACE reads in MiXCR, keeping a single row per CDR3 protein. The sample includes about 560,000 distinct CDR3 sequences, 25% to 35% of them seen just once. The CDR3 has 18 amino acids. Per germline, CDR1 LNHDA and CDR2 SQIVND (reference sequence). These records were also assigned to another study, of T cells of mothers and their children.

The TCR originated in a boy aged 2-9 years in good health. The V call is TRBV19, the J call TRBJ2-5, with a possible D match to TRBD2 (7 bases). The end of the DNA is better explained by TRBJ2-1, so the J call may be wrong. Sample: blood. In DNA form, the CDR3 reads TGTGCCAGTAGTACCAAAGGGGGGGGACACCCGGCCAGCAATGAGCAGTTCTTC. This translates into CASSTKGGGHPASNEQFF.